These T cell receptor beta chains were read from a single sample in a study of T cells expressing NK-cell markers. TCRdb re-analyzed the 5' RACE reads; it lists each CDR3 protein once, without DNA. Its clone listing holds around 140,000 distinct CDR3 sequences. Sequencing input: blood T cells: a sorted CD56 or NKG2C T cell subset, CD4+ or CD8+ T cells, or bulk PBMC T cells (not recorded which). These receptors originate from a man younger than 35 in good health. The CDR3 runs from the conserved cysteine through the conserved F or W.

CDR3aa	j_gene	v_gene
CASSVGTDNEQYF	TRBJ2-7	TRBV5-1
CASSIGGGAADEQYF	TRBJ2-7	TRBV19
CASSQDPSGSSVVDTQYF	TRBJ2-3	TRBV4-3
CASSSREGWETQYF	TRBJ2-5	TRBV27
CASSRGSYNEQFF	TRBJ2-1	TRBV19
CASGRGQPEAFF	TRBJ1-1	TRBV6-5
CASSYTGLDTQYF	TRBJ2-3	TRBV6-5
CATSRGDTYNEQFF	TRBJ2-1	TRBV15
CASSIPLAESSYNEQFF	TRBJ2-1	TRBV19
CASSPASGANVLTF	TRBJ2-6	TRBV7-2
CATSRKDRGPDTQYF	TRBJ2-3	TRBV15
CASSGVVETQYF	TRBJ2-5	TRBV2
CASSYARGEAFF	TRBJ1-1	TRBV19
CASSSGVGPGYGYTF	TRBJ1-2	TRBV7-9
CASSLDGGAYGYTF	TRBJ1-2	TRBV5-4
CASSFYDSKAFF	TRBJ1-1	TRBV5-4
CASSGLAPSTGELFF	TRBJ2-2	TRBV7-9
CAINFNYGYTF	TRBJ1-2	TRBV28
CASSPTLNTGELFF	TRBJ2-2	TRBV12-3/TRBV12-4
CASSFGQNTEAFF	TRBJ1-1	TRBV6-1
CSARDRLAGITGELFF	TRBJ2-2	TRBV20-1
CASSTSVTGELFF	TRBJ2-2	TRBV10-1
CASSQDSPDSLAKNIQYF	TRBJ2-4	TRBV4-2
CASSSSGSSTDTQYF	TRBJ2-3	TRBV18
CASSVGGVDEQFF	TRBJ2-1	TRBV5-1
CASGGQTGELFF	TRBJ2-2	TRBV27
CASSPPGKQYF	TRBJ2-7	TRBV28
CASSQDRLGQGAPGELFF	TRBJ2-2	TRBV4-3
CASSFWARIEDTEAFF	TRBJ1-1	TRBV12-3/TRBV12-4
CASSFIRGGPPGNTIYF	TRBJ1-3	TRBV12-3/TRBV12-4
CASSSLETGELFF	TRBJ2-2	TRBV5-5